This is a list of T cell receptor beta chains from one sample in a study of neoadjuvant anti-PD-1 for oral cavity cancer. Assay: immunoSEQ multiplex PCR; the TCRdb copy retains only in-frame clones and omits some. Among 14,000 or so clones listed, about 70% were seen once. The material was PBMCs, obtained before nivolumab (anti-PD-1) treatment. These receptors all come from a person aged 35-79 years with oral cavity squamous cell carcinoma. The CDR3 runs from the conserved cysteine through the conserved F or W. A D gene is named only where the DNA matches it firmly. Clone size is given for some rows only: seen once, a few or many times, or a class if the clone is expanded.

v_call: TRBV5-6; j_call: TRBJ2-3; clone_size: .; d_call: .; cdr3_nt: TGTGCCTCCCCGGCGGGCCCTCGAAGCACAGATACGCAGTATTTT; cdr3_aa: CASPAGPRSTDTQYF
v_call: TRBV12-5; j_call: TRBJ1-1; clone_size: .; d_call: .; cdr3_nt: TGTGCTAGTGGTCCGGGACGGGAACACACTGAAGCTTTCTTT; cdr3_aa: CASGPGREHTEAFF
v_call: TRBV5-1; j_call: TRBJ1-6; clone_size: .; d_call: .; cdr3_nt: TGCGCCAGCAGGGGGACCACAGCGGCTTCTAGTTCACCCCTCCACTTT; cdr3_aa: CASRGTTAASSSPLHF
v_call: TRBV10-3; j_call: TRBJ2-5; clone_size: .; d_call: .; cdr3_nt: TGTGCCATCAGTGAGCGAGAGACCCAGTACTTC; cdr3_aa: CAISERETQYF
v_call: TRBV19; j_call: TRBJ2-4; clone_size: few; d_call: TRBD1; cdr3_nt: TGTGCCAGTAAACCGGGACAGGGAGCCAAAAACATTCAGTACTTC; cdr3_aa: CASKPGQGAKNIQYF
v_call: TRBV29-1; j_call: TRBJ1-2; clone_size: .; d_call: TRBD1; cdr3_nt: TGCAGCGTTAGTGAACAGGGGCCTGACTATGGCTACACCTTC; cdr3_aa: CSVSEQGPDYGYTF
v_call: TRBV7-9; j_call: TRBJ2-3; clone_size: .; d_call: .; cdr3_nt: TGTGCCAGCAGCTTGGTTGTGGATACGCAGTATTTT; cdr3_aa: CASSLVVDTQYF
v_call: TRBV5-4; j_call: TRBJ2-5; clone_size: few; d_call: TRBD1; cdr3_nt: TGTGCCAGCAGCTCGGGACAGGGGGTCCAAGAGACCCAGTACTTC; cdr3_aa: CASSSGQGVQETQYF
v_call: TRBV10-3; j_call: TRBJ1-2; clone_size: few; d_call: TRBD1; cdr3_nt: TGTGCCATCAGTGAGGACAGGGGGTATGGCTACACCTTC; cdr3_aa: CAISEDRGYGYTF
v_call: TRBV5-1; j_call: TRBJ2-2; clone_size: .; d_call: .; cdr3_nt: TGCGCCAGCAGCTTTGACAAGCACGCCGGGGAGCTGTTTTTT; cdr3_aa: CASSFDKHAGELFF
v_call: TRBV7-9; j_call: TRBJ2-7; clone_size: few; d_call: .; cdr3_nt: TGTGCCAGCAGCCCTCGGGACGACCCAAAGCAGTACTTC; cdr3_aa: CASSPRDDPKQYF
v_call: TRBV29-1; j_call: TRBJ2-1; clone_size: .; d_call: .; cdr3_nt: TGCAGCGTTGAACACCCCCCGGCGGGAATAAAATACAATGAGCAGTTCTTC; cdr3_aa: CSVEHPPAGIKYNEQFF
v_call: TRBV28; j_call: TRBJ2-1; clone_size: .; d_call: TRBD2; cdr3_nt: TGTGCCAGCAGTCCCTTGGGGCTAGCGGACGGGAATGAGCAGTTCTTC; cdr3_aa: CASSPLGLADGNEQFF
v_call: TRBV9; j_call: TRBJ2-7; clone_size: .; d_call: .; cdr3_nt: TGTGCCAGCAGCGTAGCAACAGGGTACTACGAGCAGTACTTC; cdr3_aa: CASSVATGYYEQYF
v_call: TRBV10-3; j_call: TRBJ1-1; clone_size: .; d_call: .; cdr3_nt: TGTGCCATCAGTGAGGCGTTGGAATGGGAAGCTTTCTTT; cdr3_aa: CAISEALEWEAFF
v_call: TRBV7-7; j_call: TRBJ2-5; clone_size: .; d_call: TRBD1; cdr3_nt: TGTGCTAGCAGCTTAGTGGGACAGGGGAAGGAGACCCAGTACTTC; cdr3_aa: CASSLVGQGKETQYF
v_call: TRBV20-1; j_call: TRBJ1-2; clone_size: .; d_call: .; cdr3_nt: TGCAGTGGGGACCCGCGCAATGGCTACACCTTC; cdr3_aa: CSGDPRNGYTF
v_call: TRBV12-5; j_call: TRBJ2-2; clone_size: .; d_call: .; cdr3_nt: TGTGCTAGTGGTTTGGTACTAGGGAGGGGGCTAGACACCGGGGAGCTGTTTTTT; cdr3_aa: CASGLVLGRGLDTGELFF
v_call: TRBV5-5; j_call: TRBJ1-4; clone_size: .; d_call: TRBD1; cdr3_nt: TGTGCCAGCAGCCCTTTGAGTGGAGGGGGCTTTAATGAAAAACTGTTTTTT; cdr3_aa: CASSPLSGGGFNEKLFF
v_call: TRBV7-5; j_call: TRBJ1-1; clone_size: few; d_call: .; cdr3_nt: TGTGCCAGAAGCCACGAGCTTGAAGCTTTCTTT; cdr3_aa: CARSHELEAFF
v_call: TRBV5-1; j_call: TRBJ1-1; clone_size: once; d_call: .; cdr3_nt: TGCGCCAGCAGGATCAGTGGGTTTAACACTGAAGCTTTCTTT; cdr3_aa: CASRISGFNTEAFF
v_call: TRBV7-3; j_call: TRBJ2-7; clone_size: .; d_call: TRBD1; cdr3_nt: TGTGCCAGCAGCTTTCACGGGACAGGTCCCTACGAGCAGTACTTC; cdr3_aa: CASSFHGTGPYEQYF